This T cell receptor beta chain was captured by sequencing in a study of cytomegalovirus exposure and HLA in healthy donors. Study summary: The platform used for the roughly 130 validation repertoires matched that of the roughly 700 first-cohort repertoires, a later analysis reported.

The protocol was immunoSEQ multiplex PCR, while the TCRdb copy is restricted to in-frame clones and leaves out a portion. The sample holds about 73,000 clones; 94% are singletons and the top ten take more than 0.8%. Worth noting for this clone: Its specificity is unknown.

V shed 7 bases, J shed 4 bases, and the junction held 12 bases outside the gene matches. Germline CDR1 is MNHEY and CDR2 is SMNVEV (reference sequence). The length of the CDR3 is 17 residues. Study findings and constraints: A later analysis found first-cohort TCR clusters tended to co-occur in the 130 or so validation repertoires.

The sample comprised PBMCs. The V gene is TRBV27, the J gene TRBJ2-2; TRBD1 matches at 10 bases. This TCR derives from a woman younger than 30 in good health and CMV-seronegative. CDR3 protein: CASTAVLGTGVTGELFF. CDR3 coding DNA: TGTGCCAGCACGGCTGTGTTGGGGACAGGGGTCACCGGGGAGCTGTTTTTT.